This T cell receptor (beta chain) was sequenced in a study of blood T cell repertoires in COVID-19. Background on the study: The samples span acute and convalescent COVID-19 from the United States, Italy and Spain.

Method: immunoSEQ multiplex PCR; TCRdb's copy keeps in-frame clones and lacks some. This sample has some 15,000 clones, with about 88% found just once. The V gene's germline CDR1 is SNHLY and CDR2 FYNNEI. Between the trimmed V and J ends, which lost 7 bases and 4 bases, there was a span of 16 bases. This CDR3 spans 14 amino acids. This TCR was sampled from a human donor in a cohort sampled during active COVID-19. The material sequenced was peripheral blood. The rearrangement uses TRBV2 and TRBJ2-5; maybe TRBD2 (5 bases). The CDR3 here is CASKLVFPSETQYF. CDR3 DNA sequence: TGTGCCAGCAAACTAGTTTTCCCCTCAGAGACCCAGTACTTC.